One TCR beta chain is described in this entry. The V and J ends lost 3 bases and 10 bases, in that order; junction bases with no gene match: 5. The germline gives CDR1 KGHSH, CDR2 LQKENI. The CDR3 is 13 amino acids. Cohorts were determined from participant-reported clinical history. Two negative PCRs, clearance, or symptom resolution had been documented for recovered Cohort 3 donors. These data are taken from a study of blood T cell repertoires in COVID-19. Assay used: immunoSEQ multiplex PCR; TCRdb lists only in-frame clones, some missing. The sample lists over 150,000 clones, around four fifths occurring once.

The sequenced sample was PBMCs or T cells enriched from blood (not recorded which). This chain uses TRBV18 with TRBJ1-4, with TRBD1 matching 7 bases. The receptor was derived from a woman in her forties or fifties who had recovered from COVID-19. The chain's CDR3 is CASSPTGVGKLFF. Written as DNA, the CDR3 is TGTGCCAGCTCACCTACAGGGGTAGGAAAACTGTTTTTT.